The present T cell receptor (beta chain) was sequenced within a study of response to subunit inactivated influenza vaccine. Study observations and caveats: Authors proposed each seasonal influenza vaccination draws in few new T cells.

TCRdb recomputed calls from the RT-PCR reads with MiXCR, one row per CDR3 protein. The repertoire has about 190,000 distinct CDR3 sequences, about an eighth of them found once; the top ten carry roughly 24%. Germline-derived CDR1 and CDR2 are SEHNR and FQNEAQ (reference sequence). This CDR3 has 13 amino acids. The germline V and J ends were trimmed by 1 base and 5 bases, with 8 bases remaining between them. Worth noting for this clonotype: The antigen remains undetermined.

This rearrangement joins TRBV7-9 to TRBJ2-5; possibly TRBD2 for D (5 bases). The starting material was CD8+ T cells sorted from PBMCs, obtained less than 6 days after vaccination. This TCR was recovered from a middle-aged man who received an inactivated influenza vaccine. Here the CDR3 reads CASSLDWRETQYF. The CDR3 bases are TGTGCCAGCAGCTTAGATTGGAGGGAGACCCAGTACTTC. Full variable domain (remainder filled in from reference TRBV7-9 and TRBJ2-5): DTGVSQNPRHKITKRGQNVTFRCDPISEHNRLYWYRQTLGQGPEFLTYFQNEAQLEKSRLLSDRFSAERPKGSFSTLEIQRTEQGDSAMYLCASSLDWRETQYFGPGTRLLVL.